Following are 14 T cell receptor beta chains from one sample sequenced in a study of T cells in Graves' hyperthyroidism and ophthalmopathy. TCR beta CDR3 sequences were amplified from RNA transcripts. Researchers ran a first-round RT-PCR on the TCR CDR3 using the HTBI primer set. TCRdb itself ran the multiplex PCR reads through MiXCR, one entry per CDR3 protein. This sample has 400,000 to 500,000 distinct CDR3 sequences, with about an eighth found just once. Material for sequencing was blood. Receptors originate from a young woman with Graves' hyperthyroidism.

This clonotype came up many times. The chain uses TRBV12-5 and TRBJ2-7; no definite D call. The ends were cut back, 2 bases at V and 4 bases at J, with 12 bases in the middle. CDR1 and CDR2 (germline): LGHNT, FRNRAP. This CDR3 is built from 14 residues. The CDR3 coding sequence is TGTGCTAGTGGTTTGAACGAGCGTATTTACGAGCAGTACTTC. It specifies CASGLNERIYEQYF.

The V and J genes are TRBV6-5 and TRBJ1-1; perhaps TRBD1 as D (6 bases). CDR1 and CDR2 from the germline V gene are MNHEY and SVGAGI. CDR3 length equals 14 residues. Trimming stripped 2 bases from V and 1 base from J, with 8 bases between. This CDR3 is CASSYAGENTEAFF. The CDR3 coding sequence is TGTGCCAGCAGTTACGCAGGGGAGAACACTGAAGCTTTCTTT.

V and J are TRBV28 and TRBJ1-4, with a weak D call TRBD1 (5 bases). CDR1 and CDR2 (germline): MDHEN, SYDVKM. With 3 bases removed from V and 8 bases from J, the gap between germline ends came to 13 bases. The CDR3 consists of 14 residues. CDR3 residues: CASSFGADSEKLFF. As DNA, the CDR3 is TGTGCCAGCAGTTTTGGGGCCGATTCCGAAAAACTGTTTTTT.

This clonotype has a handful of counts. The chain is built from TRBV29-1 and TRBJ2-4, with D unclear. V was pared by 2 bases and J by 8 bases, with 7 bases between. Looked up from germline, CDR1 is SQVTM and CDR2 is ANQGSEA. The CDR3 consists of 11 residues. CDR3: CSVETRDIQYF. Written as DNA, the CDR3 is TGCAGCGTTGAAACCCGGGACATTCAGTACTTC.

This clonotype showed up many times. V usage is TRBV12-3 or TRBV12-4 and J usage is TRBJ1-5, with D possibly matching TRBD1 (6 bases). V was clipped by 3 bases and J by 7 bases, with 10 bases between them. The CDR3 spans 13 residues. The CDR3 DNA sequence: TGTGCCAGCAGTTTCCGCAGGGGACAGCCCCAGCATTTT. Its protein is CASSFRRGQPQHF.

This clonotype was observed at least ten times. The CDR3 bases are TGTGCCAGCAGTTTGACACAGGGAAACACCATATATTTT. This sequence encodes CASSLTQGNTIYF. This chain uses TRBV27 with TRBJ1-3; D not resolved. V lost 3 bases and J lost 4, with 7 bases in between. This CDR3 spans 13 amino acids. Germline-derived CDR1 and CDR2 are MNHEY and SMNVEV (reference sequence).

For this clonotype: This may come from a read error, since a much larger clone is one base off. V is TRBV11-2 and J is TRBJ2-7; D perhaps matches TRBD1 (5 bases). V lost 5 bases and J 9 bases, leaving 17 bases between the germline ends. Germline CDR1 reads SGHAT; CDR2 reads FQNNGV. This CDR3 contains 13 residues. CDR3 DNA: TGTGCCAGCAGCACCAACCCAGGGTTCGTGCAGTACTTC. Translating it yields CASSTNPGFVQYF.

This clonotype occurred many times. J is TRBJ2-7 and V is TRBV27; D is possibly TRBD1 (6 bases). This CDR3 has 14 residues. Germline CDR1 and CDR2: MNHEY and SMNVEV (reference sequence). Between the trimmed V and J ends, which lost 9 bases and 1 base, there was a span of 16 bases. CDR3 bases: TGTGCCAGTGGACGACAGGACTCTTCCTACGAGCAGTACTTC. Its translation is CASGRQDSSYEQYF.

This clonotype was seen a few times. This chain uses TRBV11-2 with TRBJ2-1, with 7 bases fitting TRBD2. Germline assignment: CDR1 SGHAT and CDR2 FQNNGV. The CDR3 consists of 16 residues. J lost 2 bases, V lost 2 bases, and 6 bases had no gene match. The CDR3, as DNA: TGTGCCAGCAGCTTAAAGGGGAGGGCCGCCTACAATGAGCAGTTCTTC. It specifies CASSLKGRAAYNEQFF. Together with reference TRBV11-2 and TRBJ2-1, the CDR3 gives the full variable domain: EAGVAQSPRYKIIEKRQSVAFWCNPISGHATLYWYQQILGQGPKLLIQFQNNGVVDDSQLPKDRFSAERLKGVDSTLKIQPAKLEDSAVYLCASSLKGRAAYNEQFFGPGTRLTVL.

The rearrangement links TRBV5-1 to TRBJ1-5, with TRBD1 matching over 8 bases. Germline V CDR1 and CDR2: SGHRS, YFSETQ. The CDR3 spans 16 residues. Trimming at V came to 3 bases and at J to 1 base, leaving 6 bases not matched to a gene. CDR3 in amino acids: CASSSSGQGSNQPQHF. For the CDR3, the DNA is TGCGCCAGCAGCTCGAGCGGACAGGGAAGCAATCAGCCCCAGCATTTT.

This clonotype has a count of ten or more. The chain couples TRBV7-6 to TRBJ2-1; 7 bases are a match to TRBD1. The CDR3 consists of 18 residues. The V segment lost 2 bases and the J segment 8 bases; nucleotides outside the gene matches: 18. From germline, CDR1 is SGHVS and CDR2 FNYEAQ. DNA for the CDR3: TGTGCCAGCAGCTTAAGGGCAATAAGGCAGGGGGAAGAAGATGAGCAGTTCTTC. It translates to CASSLRAIRQGEEDEQFF.

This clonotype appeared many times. This CDR3 is CASSLSGHPTEAFF. In nucleotides, the CDR3 is TGTGCCAGCAGCTTGTCGGGACATCCGACTGAAGCTTTCTTT. The chain uses TRBV5-6 and TRBJ1-1; maybe TRBD1 (6 bases). The CDR3 has 14 amino acids. V was shortened by 1 base and J by 5 bases, with 12 bases between the two germline ends. Germline V gene lookup returns CDR1 SGHDT and CDR2 YYEEEE.

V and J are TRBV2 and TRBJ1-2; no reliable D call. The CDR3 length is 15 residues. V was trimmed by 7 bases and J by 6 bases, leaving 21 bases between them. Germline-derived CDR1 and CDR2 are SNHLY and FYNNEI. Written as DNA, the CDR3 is TGTGCCAGCATGCGAGATTTGAGTATAAGGGATGGCTACACCTTC. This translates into CASMRDLSIRDGYTF.

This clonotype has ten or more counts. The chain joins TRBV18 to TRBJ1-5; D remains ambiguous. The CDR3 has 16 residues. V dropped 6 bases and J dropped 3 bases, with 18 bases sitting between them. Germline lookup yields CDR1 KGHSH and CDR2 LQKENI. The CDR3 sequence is CASSPLVSGNNQPQHF. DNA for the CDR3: TGTGCCAGCTCCCCGCTCGTCTCCGGCAACAATCAGCCCCAGCATTTT.